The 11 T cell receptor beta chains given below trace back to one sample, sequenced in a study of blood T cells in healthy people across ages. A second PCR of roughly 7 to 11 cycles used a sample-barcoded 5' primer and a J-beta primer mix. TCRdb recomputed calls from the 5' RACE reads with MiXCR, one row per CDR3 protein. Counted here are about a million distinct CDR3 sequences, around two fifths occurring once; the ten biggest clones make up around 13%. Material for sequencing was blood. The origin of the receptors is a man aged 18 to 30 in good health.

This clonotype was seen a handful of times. The CDR3 coding sequence is TGTGCCAGCGGAGCGAGCGGGTTGGGCACAGATACGCAGTATTTT. It specifies CASGASGLGTDTQYF. The rearrangement uses TRBV5-6 and TRBJ2-3, with D perhaps matching TRBD2 (6 bases). Germline V gene sequence: CDR1 SGHDT, CDR2 YYEEEE. V lost 7 bases and J lost 1, with 16 bases in between. The CDR3 loop spans 15 amino acids. Complete variable domain (other parts from reference TRBV5-6 and TRBJ2-3): DAGVTQSPTHLIKTRGQQVTLRCSPKSGHDTVSWYQQALGQGPQFIFQYYEEEERQRGNFPDRFSGHQFPNYSSELNVNALLLGDSALYLCASGASGLGTDTQYFGPGTRLTVL.

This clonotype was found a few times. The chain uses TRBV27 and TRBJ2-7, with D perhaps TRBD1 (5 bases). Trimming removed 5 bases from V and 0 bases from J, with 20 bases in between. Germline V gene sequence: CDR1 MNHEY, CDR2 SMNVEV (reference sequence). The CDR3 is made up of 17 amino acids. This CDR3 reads CASSLTLSRVSSYEQYF. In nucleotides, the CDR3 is TGTGCCAGCAGTCTTACCCTATCCAGGGTGAGCTCCTACGAGCAGTACTTC.

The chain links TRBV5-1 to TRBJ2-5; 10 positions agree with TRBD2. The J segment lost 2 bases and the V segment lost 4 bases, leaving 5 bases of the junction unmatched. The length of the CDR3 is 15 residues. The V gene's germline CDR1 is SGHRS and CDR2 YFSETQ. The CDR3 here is CASSGGLAVQETQYF. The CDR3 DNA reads TGCGCCAGCAGCGGAGGACTAGCGGTTCAAGAGACCCAGTACTTC.

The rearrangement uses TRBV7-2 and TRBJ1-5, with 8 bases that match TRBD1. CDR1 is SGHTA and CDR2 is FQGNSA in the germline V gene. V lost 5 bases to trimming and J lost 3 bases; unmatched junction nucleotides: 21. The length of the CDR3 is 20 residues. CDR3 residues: CASSRVSHLIQGADNQPQHF. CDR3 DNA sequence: TGTGCCAGCAGCCGTGTCTCTCATCTTATCCAGGGGGCTGACAATCAGCCCCAGCATTTT.

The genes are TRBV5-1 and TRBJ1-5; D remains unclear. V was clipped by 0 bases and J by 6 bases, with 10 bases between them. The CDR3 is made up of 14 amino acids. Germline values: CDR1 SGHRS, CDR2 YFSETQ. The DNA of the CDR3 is TGCGCCAGCAGCTTGGACGGGTTGAGTCAGCCCCAGCATTTT. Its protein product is CASSLDGLSQPQHF.

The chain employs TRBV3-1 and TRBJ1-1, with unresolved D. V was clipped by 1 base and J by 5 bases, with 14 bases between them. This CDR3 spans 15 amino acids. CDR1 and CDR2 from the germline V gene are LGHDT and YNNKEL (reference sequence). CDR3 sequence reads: CASSQGPGGRTEAFF. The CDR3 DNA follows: TGTGCCAGCAGCCAAGGACCGGGCGGGAGGACTGAAGCTTTCTTT. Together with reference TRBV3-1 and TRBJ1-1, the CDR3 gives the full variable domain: DTAVSQTPKYLVTQMGNDKSIKCEQNLGHDTMYWYKQDSKKFLKIMFSYNNKELIINETVPNRFSPKSPDKAHLNLHINSLELGDSAVYFCASSQGPGGRTEAFFGQGTRLTVV.

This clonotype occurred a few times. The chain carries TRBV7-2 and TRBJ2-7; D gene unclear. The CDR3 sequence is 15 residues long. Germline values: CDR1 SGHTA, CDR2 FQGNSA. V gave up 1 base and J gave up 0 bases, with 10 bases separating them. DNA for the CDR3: TGTGCCAGCAGCTTAGATGTGTCAGCCTCCTACGAGCAGTACTTC. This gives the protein CASSLDVSASYEQYF. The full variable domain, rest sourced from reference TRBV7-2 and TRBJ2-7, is GAGVSQSPSNKVTEKGKDVELRCDPISGHTALYWYRQSLGQGLEFLIYFQGNSAPDKSGLPSDRFSAERTGGSVSTLTIQRTQQEDSAVYLCASSLDVSASYEQYFGPGTRLTVT.

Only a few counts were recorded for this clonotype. For the CDR3, the DNA is TGTGCCAGCAGCGCGCCTCTGGGGTTAGCCGGGGAGCTGTTTTTT. Protein sequence: CASSAPLGLAGELFF. V is TRBV7-6 and J is TRBJ2-2; D unresolved. V lost 5 bases to trimming and J lost 6 bases, with 16 bases between them. Looked up from germline, CDR1 is SGHVS and CDR2 is FNYEAQ. The CDR3 extends over 15 amino acids.

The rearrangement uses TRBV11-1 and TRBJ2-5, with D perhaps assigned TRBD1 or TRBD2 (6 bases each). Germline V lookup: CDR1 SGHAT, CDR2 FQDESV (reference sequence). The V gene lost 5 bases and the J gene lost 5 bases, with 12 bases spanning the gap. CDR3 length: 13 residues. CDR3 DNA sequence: TGTGCCAGCAGCGTGGAGGGGGTGGAGACCCAGTACTTC. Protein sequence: CASSVEGVETQYF.

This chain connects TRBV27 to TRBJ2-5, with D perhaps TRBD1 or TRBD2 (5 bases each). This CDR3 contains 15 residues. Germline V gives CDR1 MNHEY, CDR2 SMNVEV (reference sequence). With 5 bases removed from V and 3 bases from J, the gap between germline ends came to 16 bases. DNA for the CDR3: TGTGCCAGCAGTCCCCGGCTGGGGGAAAAAGAGACCCAGTACTTC. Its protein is CASSPRLGEKETQYF.

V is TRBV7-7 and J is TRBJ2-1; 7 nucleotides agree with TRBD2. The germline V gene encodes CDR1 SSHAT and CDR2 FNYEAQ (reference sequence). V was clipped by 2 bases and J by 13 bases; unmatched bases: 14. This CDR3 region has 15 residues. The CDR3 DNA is TGTGCCAGCAGCTTATCCTGGACTAGTTGGGAGACCCAGTTCTTC. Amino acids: CASSLSWTSWETQFF.